These 25 T cell receptor beta chains were sequenced from one sample in a study of post-analysis software for immune sequencing data. Findings and caveats of the study: Patients used about 5 TRBV segments, including TRBV5-6, TRBV5-1 and TRBV20-1, more often than controls.

These receptors have no known antigen. Unique molecular identifiers were carried by the TCR beta cDNA libraries. TCRdb redid the calling of the PCR reads with MiXCR, one entry per CDR3 protein. The repertoire holds some 890,000 distinct CDR3 sequences, approximately 50% seen once, with approximately 4.5% in the top ten. Sequencing was done on a sample of blood. Source of these receptors: a girl aged 10-17 years with multiple sclerosis.

This rearrangement joins TRBV5-1 to TRBJ2-7, with 7 bases fitting TRBD1. The CDR3 length is 14 residues. Germline trimming cut 2 bases from V and 4 bases from J; bases unmatched to any gene: 6. CDR1 SGHRS and CDR2 YFSETQ come from the germline V gene. The CDR3 protein is CASSLITGEYEQYF. In nucleotides, the CDR3 is TGCGCCAGCAGCTTAATTACAGGGGAGTACGAGCAGTACTTC. Combining the CDR3 with reference TRBV5-1 and TRBJ2-7 gives the whole variable domain KAGVTQTPRYLIKTRGQQVTLSCSPISGHRSVSWYQQTPGQGLQFLFEYFSETQRNKGNFPGRFSGRQFSNSRSEMNVSTLELGDSALYLCASSLITGEYEQYFGPGTRLTVT.

This chain uses TRBV29-1 with TRBJ2-5; 9 bases align to TRBD1. Germline-derived CDR1 and CDR2 are SQVTM and ANQGSEA. The CDR3 loop spans 15 amino acids. The junction had 11 bases not matched to a gene; V was cut back by 4 bases and J by 5 bases. CDR3: CSVASRDRASETQYF. CDR3 sequence (DNA): TGCAGCGTTGCGTCCCGGGACAGGGCCAGCGAGACCCAGTACTTC. The full variable domain, in which reference TRBV29-1 and TRBJ2-5 provide the parts outside the CDR3, is SAVISQKPSRDICQRGTSLTIQCQVDSQVTMMFWYRQQPGQSLTLIATANQGSEATYESGFVIDKFPISRPNLTFSTLTVSNMSPEDSSIYLCSVASRDRASETQYFGPGTRLLVL.

The chain combines TRBV20-1 with TRBJ2-5; 9 bases align to TRBD1. Near its end, the DNA agrees better with TRBJ2-7, so the J call may be wrong. The germline V gene encodes CDR1 DFQATT and CDR2 SNEGSKA (reference sequence). The CDR3 has 14 amino acids. The CDR3 DNA reads TGCAGTGCTCCAAGGACAGGGGCACCCTACGAGCAGTACTTC. Its protein product is CSAPRTGAPYEQYF.

CDR3 sequence: CASTDHGQGYGTGELFF. For the CDR3, the DNA is TGTGCCAGCACCGACCATGGACAGGGGTATGGCACCGGGGAGCTGTTTTTT. This sequence joins TRBV12-3 or TRBV12-4 and TRBJ2-2; 9 positions agree with TRBD1. CDR3 size: 17 residues. The trim removed 7 bases at V and 4 bases at J, leaving 13 bases unmatched.

The J gene is TRBJ2-7, the V gene TRBV14; 7 nucleotides align to TRBD1. The CDR3 loop spans 14 amino acids. Germline V gene data show CDR1 as SGHDN and CDR2 as FVKESK. The trim removed 5 bases at V and 3 bases at J, leaving 7 bases unmatched. The DNA for the CDR3 is TGTGCCAGCAGCACCCGACAGGGAGTCTACGAGCAGTACTTC. Its translation is CASSTRQGVYEQYF.

V usage is TRBV29-1 and J usage is TRBJ2-3, with TRBD2 identical over 7 bases. The CDR3 contains 13 residues. From germline, CDR1 is SQVTM and CDR2 ANQGSEA. After removal of 8 bases from V and 4 bases from J, the junction contained 9 bases not matched to a gene. CDR3 bases: TGCAGCCTCGGGACTACTTTCGCAGATACGCAGTATTTT. This sequence encodes CSLGTTFADTQYF.

The chain combines TRBV12-3 or TRBV12-4 with TRBJ2-1; D might be TRBD2 (6 bases). Trimming removed 5 bases from V and 3 bases from J, with 20 bases in between. CDR3 size: 17 residues. The CDR3 coding sequence is TGTGCCAGCAGTCCGCCGAAGCGGGCAACCCGCTACAATGAGCAGTTCTTC. Amino acid sequence: CASSPPKRATRYNEQFF.

This clonotype was seen only a few times. The V call is TRBV6-1, the J call TRBJ1-4; the match to TRBD1 covers 7 bases. Trimming removed 5 bases from V and 4 bases from J; junction bases left unmatched: 4. The CDR3 consists of 14 residues. CDR1 is MNHNS, CDR2 SASEGT, per germline. Written as DNA, the CDR3 is TGTGCCAGCAGTTGGACAGGAAGTAATGAAAAACTGTTTTTT. Its translation: CASSWTGSNEKLFF.

The chain is built from TRBV10-3 and TRBJ2-3; 13 nucleotides agree with TRBD2. CDR1 ENHRY and CDR2 SYGVKD come from the germline V gene. V gave up 6 bases and J gave up 2 bases; unmatched junction bases: 5. The CDR3 spans 16 residues. CDR3 sequence reads: CAIRQGTSGDTDTQYF. For the CDR3, the DNA is TGTGCCATCAGGCAGGGGACTAGCGGGGACACAGATACGCAGTATTTT.

The V and J genes are TRBV30 and TRBJ1-1; D is unresolved. Germline CDR1 GTSNPN, CDR2 SVGIG (reference sequence). CDR3 length: 11 residues. V lost 2 bases, J lost 11 bases, and 12 bases lay in between. CDR3 sequence (DNA): TGTGCCTGGAGTAGACCTCTACGGGCTTTCTTT. Amino acids: CAWSRPLRAFF. The full variable domain, its missing parts supplied by reference TRBV30 and TRBJ1-1, is SQTIHQWPATLVQPVGSPLSLECTVEGTSNPNLYWYRQAAGRGLQLLFYSVGIGQISSEVPQNLSASRPQDRQFILSSKKLLLSDSGFYLCAWSRPLRAFFGQGTRLTVV.

This chain joins TRBV20-1 and TRBJ1-1; D not certain. This CDR3 spans 13 amino acids. Germline lookup yields CDR1 DFQATT and CDR2 SNEGSKA (reference sequence). V gave up 6 bases and J gave up 1 base, with 12 bases separating them. The CDR3 spells CSASRTANTEAFF. Here the CDR3 DNA reads TGCAGTGCCAGCAGGACGGCGAACACTGAAGCTTTCTTT.

For the CDR3, the DNA is TGTGCCAGCAAGGGGGGCCCAACTAATGAAAAACTGTTTTTT. Translated, it gives CASKGGPTNEKLFF. The chain couples TRBV27 to TRBJ1-4, with D maybe TRBD1 (6 bases). CDR3 length: 14 residues. Germline CDR1 is MNHEY and CDR2 is SMNVEV (reference sequence). Trimming took 7 bases from V and 0 from J, leaving 9 bases between them.

The chain links TRBV5-5 to TRBJ2-3; 7 bases line up with TRBD1. J gave up 2 bases and V 4 bases, and 7 bases lay outside the gene matches. Looked up from germline, CDR1 is SGHKS and CDR2 is YYEKEE (reference sequence). The CDR3 loop spans 15 amino acids. The DNA for the CDR3 is TGTGCCAGCAGCGGGGACAGCCTACTCACAGATACGCAGTATTTT. This sequence encodes CASSGDSLLTDTQYF.

This clonotype turned up a few times. This chain connects TRBV2 to TRBJ2-7, with TRBD2 matching 8 bases. After removal of 7 bases from V and 3 bases from J, the junction contained 11 bases not matched to a gene. Germline CDR1 reads SNHLY; CDR2 reads FYNNEI. The CDR3 consists of 15 residues. The CDR3 bases are TGTGCCAGCAATCTAGCGGGTGCGGGGCTCTACGAGCAGTACTTC. Its protein is CASNLAGAGLYEQYF.

The chain employs TRBV7-6 and TRBJ2-7, with D possibly matching TRBD2 (5 bases). V was pared by 0 bases and J by 0 bases, with 12 bases between. There are 16 residues in the CDR3. CDR1 SGHVS and CDR2 FNYEAQ come from the germline V gene. The CDR3 spells CASSLALADRSYEQYF. The CDR3 DNA sequence: TGTGCCAGCAGCTTAGCGCTAGCAGACCGCTCCTACGAGCAGTACTTC.

This clonotype has more than one count but fewer than ten. The chain recombines TRBV6-5 with TRBJ2-3; D possibly corresponds to TRBD2 (6 bases). In germline, CDR1 is MNHEY, CDR2 SVGAGI. The CDR3 length is 14 residues. Between the trimmed V and J ends, which lost 10 bases and 6 bases, there was a span of 20 bases. The CDR3 DNA reads as TGTGCCACCAGACCGAGGGACTGGCGGGATACGCAGTATTTT. This gives the protein CATRPRDWRDTQYF.

This clonotype was counted a few times. This CDR3 reads CASQGGLAAYNEQFF. The CDR3 coding sequence is TGTGCCAGCCAAGGCGGGCTAGCTGCTTACAATGAGCAGTTCTTC. The chain employs TRBV6-5 and TRBJ2-1; D possibly corresponds to TRBD2 (5 bases). The CDR3 has 15 amino acids. Germline CDR1 is MNHEY and CDR2 is SVGAGI. Trimming stripped 8 bases from V and 4 bases from J, with 18 bases between.

As to this clonotype: At one end the junction does not follow the germline gene, possibly because of a read error. The CDR3 coding sequence is TGCGCCAGCGGCCAAGATGGAACGGGGGGGCTCACAGATACGCAGTATTTT. Translated, it gives CASGQDGTGGLTDTQYF. The V and J genes are TRBV4-1 and TRBJ2-3, with 8 bases fitting TRBD2. The CDR3 has 17 residues. From germline, CDR1 is MGHRA and CDR2 YSYEKL.

The chain links TRBV3-1 to TRBJ2-7; D might be TRBD2 (5 bases). The ends were cut back, 8 bases at V and 0 bases at J, with 11 bases in the middle. Germline CDR1 and CDR2: LGHDT and YNNKEL (reference sequence). This CDR3 contains 13 residues. The CDR3 here is CASSGLISYEQYF. In DNA form, the CDR3 reads TGTGCCAGCTCAGGACTCATCTCCTACGAGCAGTACTTC.

The V call is TRBV6-1, the J call TRBJ2-4; 12 bases match TRBD2. Per the germline V gene, CDR1 is MNHNS and CDR2 is SASEGT. The CDR3 consists of 18 residues. The V and J ends lost 6 bases and 3 bases, in that order; junction bases with no gene match: 12. The chain's CDR3 is CASRTTSGRIGDKNIQYF. CDR3 bases: TGTGCCAGCAGGACGACTAGCGGGAGAATTGGGGACAAAAACATTCAGTACTTC.

The CDR3 here is CASSVVGGETQYF. The CDR3 DNA is TGTGCCAGCAGCGTAGTCGGCGGGGAGACCCAGTACTTC. The chain uses TRBV9 and TRBJ2-5; TRBD2 is a possible D gene (5 bases). CDR1 and CDR2 from the germline V gene are SGDLS and YYNGEE. The V and J ends lost 0 bases and 5 bases respectively, with 8 bases between them. This CDR3 has 13 residues.

This clonotype was seen a few times. CDR3 bases: TGCGCCAGCAGCTTAGCGGGGGGCCCCAATGAGCAGTTCTTC. It is translated as CASSLAGGPNEQFF. The chain carries TRBV5-1 and TRBJ2-1; 9 bases line up with TRBD2. Germline CDR1 is SGHRS and CDR2 is YFSETQ. The CDR3 has 14 residues. The ends lost 2 bases at V and 6 bases at J; junction bases unmatched: 3.

This sequence joins TRBV6-2 or TRBV6-3 and TRBJ1-5; possibly TRBD1 for D (6 bases). Trimming removed 2 bases from V and 3 bases from J, with 17 bases in between. The CDR3 length is 17 residues. Per the germline V gene, CDR1 is MNHEY and CDR2 is SVGEGT. CDR3 loop: CASSYRRPGAINQPQHF. CDR3 sequence (DNA): TGTGCCAGCAGTTACAGGCGGCCAGGGGCTATCAATCAGCCCCAGCATTTT.

The chain couples TRBV9 to TRBJ2-5; the match to TRBD2 covers 13 bases. The germline V gene has CDR1 SGDLS and CDR2 YYNGEE. V was pared by 4 bases and J by 2 bases, with 14 bases of the junction left unmatched. The CDR3 covers 19 residues. The CDR3 nucleotides are TGTGCCAGCAGCATTCGGACTAGCGGGAGAATTTGGCGACAAGAGACCCAGTACTTC. Protein sequence: CASSIRTSGRIWRQETQYF.

CDR3 DNA: TGTGCCAGCAGCTTCCGACTAGCGGGGGCCTACGAGCAGTACTTC. It yields the protein CASSFRLAGAYEQYF. The chain is built from TRBV7-3 and TRBJ2-7, with 12 bases fitting TRBD2. Trimming cost V 3 bases and J 2 bases; bases outside gene matches: 2. The length of the CDR3 is 15 residues. Germline V lookup: CDR1 SGHTA, CDR2 FQGTGA.